A selection of T cell receptor beta chains follows, all from one sample in a study of CD8 T cells in ankylosing spondylitis. TCRdb used MiXCR to reprocess the 5' RACE reads, holding one entry per CDR3 protein. The data contain over 700,000 distinct CDR3 sequences, under 20% of them singletons. Sequenced material: blood, either unsorted or a sorted T cell fraction (not recorded which). These TCRs come from a male donor with ankylosing spondylitis. The CDR3 runs from the conserved cysteine through the conserved F or W. The order of the fields is D gene, clone size, J gene, CDR3 length, V gene, CDR3 DNA, CDR3 protein. D genes are given only for firm matches. Expanded clones get a size class; other rows say once, few or many, or leave the size out.

>TRBD1|few|TRBJ1-3|12|TRBV12-3/TRBV12-4
TGTGCCAGCAGGCTACAGGGGAGCACCATATATTTT
CASRLQGSTIYF
>TRBD1|many|TRBJ1-1|14|TRBV3-1
TGTGCCAGCTCACAGGGGGGTTGGGACACTGAAGCTTTCTTT
CASSQGGWDTEAFF
>-|few|TRBJ2-7|16|TRBV18
TGTGCCAGCTCCCCGGGAGCGGTAACAGGGGCCTACGAGCAGTACTTC
CASSPGAVTGAYEQYF
>TRBD1|-|TRBJ2-7|14|TRBV12-3/TRBV12-4
TGTGCCAGCAGAAGGACCGGGACAGGCTACGAGCAGTACTTC
CASRRTGTGYEQYF
>-|few|TRBJ1-6|14|TRBV6-2/TRBV6-3
TGTGCCAGCAGTTACTCGACGGGGAATTCACCCCTCCACTTT
CASSYSTGNSPLHF
>-|few|TRBJ1-1|14|TRBV29-1
TGCAGCGCCGGGCTACCGGACATGGGTAGTGAAGCTTTCTTT
CSAGLPDMGSEAFF
>-|-|TRBJ1-5|18|TRBV10-3
TGTGCCATCAGTGGGACACTGATTAGAACCGGGAGCAATCAGCCCCAGCATTTT
CAISGTLIRTGSNQPQHF
>TRBD1|few|TRBJ1-2|17|TRBV5-1
TGCGCCAGCAGCGTCGGGACAGGGGGACCCATTAACTATGGCTACACCTTC
CASSVGTGGPINYGYTF
>-|-|TRBJ1-6|14|TRBV7-2
TGTGCCAGCAGCTTAGTACCCGGGAATTCACCCCTCCACTTT
CASSLVPGNSPLHF
>-|few|TRBJ1-3|16|TRBV28
TGTGCCAGCAGTTCCCCTCGACCGAGCTCTGGAAACACCATATATTTT
CASSSPRPSSGNTIYF
>-|few|TRBJ2-1|16|TRBV5-1
TGCGCCAGCAGCTTGGGCGCCGACACTAGTTACAATGAGCAGTTCTTC
CASSLGADTSYNEQFF
>TRBD1|few|TRBJ2-7|12|TRBV29-1
TGCAGCTCCCCGGACAGGGCGGGCGAGCAGTACTTC
CSSPDRAGEQYF
>-|few|TRBJ1-2|18|TRBV15
TGTGCCACCAGCAGAGAGGCATACTCAGCTCGGGGGGACTATGGCTACACCTTC
CATSREAYSARGDYGYTF
>-|once|TRBJ1-6|16|TRBV4-3
TGCGCCAGCAGCCAAGATCGGACCACCAAATCTTCACCCCTCCACTTT
CASSQDRTTKSSPLHF
>TRBD1|many|TRBJ2-7|12|TRBV29-1
TGCAGCGTCAGGACAGGGTCCTACGAGCAGTACTTC
CSVRTGSYEQYF
>TRBD1|many|TRBJ1-1|13|TRBV7-2
TGTGCCAGCAGCTTTACAGGGGTCGGTGAAGCTTTCTTT
CASSFTGVGEAFF
>-|few|TRBJ2-5|16|TRBV4-2
TGTGCCAGCAGCCATTTCCCTCGGCGGTTGGAAGAGACCCAGTACTTC
CASSHFPRRLEETQYF
>-|few|TRBJ2-6|16|TRBV5-1
TGCGCCAGCAGCTTACAGGCCAGCTCTGGGGCCAACGTCCTGACTTTC
CASSLQASSGANVLTF
>-|few|TRBJ2-5|15|TRBV29-1
TGCAGCGTTGACGCCCTCCGGGGTAGTTGGGAGACCCAGTACTTC
CSVDALRGSWETQYF
>TRBD2|few|TRBJ2-2|15|TRBV5-1
TGCGCCAGCAGCTTTAGCGGGAGTTCCGGCGGGGAGCTGTTTTTT
CASSFSGSSGGELFF
>-|-|TRBJ2-3|15|TRBV12-3/TRBV12-4
TGTGCCAGCAGTTTAGCGCGGGGATTCACAGATACGCAGTATTTT
CASSLARGFTDTQYF
>-|-|TRBJ1-2|14|TRBV20-1
TGCAGTGCTACCCCCGTCCAGGCGGACTATGGCTACACCTTC
CSATPVQADYGYTF
>-|few|TRBJ2-3|13|TRBV5-1
TGCGCCAGCAGCTTGACTTCGCCAGATACGCAGTATTTT
CASSLTSPDTQYF
>-|-|TRBJ1-1|13|TRBV20-1
TGCAGTGCTAGAAGTCAAATGGGCACTGAAGCTTTCTTT
CSARSQMGTEAFF
>TRBD1|few|TRBJ2-3|17|TRBV12-3/TRBV12-4
TGTGCCAGCAGCCTGGGACAGGGGGCTTTAGGGTCAGATACGCAGTATTTT
CASSLGQGALGSDTQYF
>-|few|TRBJ1-2|13|TRBV30
TGTGCCTGGAGGGCCTCGGGTGGGTACGGCTACACCTTC
CAWRASGGYGYTF
>-|-|TRBJ1-4|14|TRBV6-2/TRBV6-3
TGTGCCAGCACTCGGACGGTATCTAATGAAAAACTGTTTTTT
CASTRTVSNEKLFF
>-|few|TRBJ1-5|15|TRBV12-3/TRBV12-4
TGTGCCAGCAGTATGCAGGGGTATAGCAATCAGCCCCAGCATTTT
CASSMQGYSNQPQHF
>-|-|TRBJ2-6|16|TRBV6-1
TGTGCCAGCAGTGACTGGAACCGGGACAAAAGCCGCGTCCTGACTTTC
CASSDWNRDKSRVLTF
>TRBD2|few|TRBJ2-7|16|TRBV20-1
TGCAGTGCTAGAGATCTGGCGGGAGGGGATTCCTACGAGCAGTACTTC
CSARDLAGGDSYEQYF
>-|-|TRBJ2-7|14|TRBV7-9
TGTGCCAGCAGCTTAGGCGACAGGTGGTACGAGCAGTACTTC
CASSLGDRWYEQYF
>-|few|TRBJ2-1|16|TRBV15
TGTGCCACCAGCAGGGTGAACAGGAAAGGGGACAATGAGCAGTTCTTC
CATSRVNRKGDNEQFF
>TRBD1|many|TRBJ2-7|12|TRBV2
TGTGCCAGCAGGAACAGGGGACACGAGCAGTACTTC
CASRNRGHEQYF
>-|-|TRBJ1-1|16|TRBV7-2
TGTGCCAGCAGCCTAGAGGTGGCTCGGGTGAACACTGAAGCTTTCTTT
CASSLEVARVNTEAFF
>TRBD1|few|TRBJ2-1|16|TRBV7-2
TGTGCCAGCAGCTCTCTGAGCGGACAGGGGTCTAATGAGCAGTTCTTC
CASSSLSGQGSNEQFF
>-|few|TRBJ1-5|15|TRBV2
TGTGCCAGCAGTGAAGGGCTCTGGGGCAATCAGCCCCAGCATTTT
CASSEGLWGNQPQHF
>TRBD1|-|TRBJ2-1|15|TRBV6-1
TGTGCCAGCGGGGGACAGGTGAACGCCTACAATGAGCAGTTCTTC
CASGGQVNAYNEQFF
>TRBD2|once|TRBJ2-7|15|TRBV6-1
TGTGCCAGCAGACCAACGAGCGGGAGCCTTCTAGAGCAGTACTTC
CASRPTSGSLLEQYF
>TRBD1|few|TRBJ2-7|14|TRBV29-1
TGCAGCGTTGAAGGCTCCAGGGGGTCCTACGAGCAGTACTTC
CSVEGSRGSYEQYF
>-|few|TRBJ2-7|15|TRBV3-1
TGTGCCAGCAGCCAAGATTCAGGGGGGTCCTACGAGCAGTACTTC
CASSQDSGGSYEQYF
>-|few|TRBJ2-2|16|TRBV27
TGTGCCAGCAGCCGGACAGTCTCCCGGGGCACCGGGGAGCTGTTTTTT
CASSRTVSRGTGELFF
>TRBD2|few|TRBJ2-3|16|TRBV7-2
TGTGCCAGCAGCTTCACCTTAGCGGGAGGGCCGGGGACGCAGTATTTT
CASSFTLAGGPGTQYF
>-|few|TRBJ1-5|22|TRBV7-2
TGTGCCAGCAGCTTATACAGGAGAAGAACCAGGAAGGGGCCTTATAGCAATCAGCCCCAGCATTTT
CASSLYRRRTRKGPYSNQPQHF
>-|many|TRBJ2-5|13|TRBV5-1
TGCGCCAGCAGCTTTAACAGGGAGGGGACCCAGTACTTC
CASSFNREGTQYF
>-|few|TRBJ1-1|14|TRBV28
TGTGCCAGCAGTCCCACGGACAGAGACACTGAAGCTTTCTTT
CASSPTDRDTEAFF
>-|-|TRBJ2-2|18|TRBV11-2
TGTGCCAGCAGCTTAGTCTGGCGATCGGAGCCGGACACCGGGGAGCTGTTTTTT
CASSLVWRSEPDTGELFF
>-|-|TRBJ1-1|15|TRBV12-3/TRBV12-4
TGTGCCAGCAGCCTTAGGGGGGCGGCCAACACTGAAGCTTTCTTT
CASSLRGAANTEAFF
>TRBD1|-|TRBJ2-1|15|TRBV5-1
TGCGCCAGCAGCTTGAGGACAGGGGGAAGCAATGAGCAGTTCTTC
CASSLRTGGSNEQFF
>-|few|TRBJ2-3|13|TRBV30
TGTGCCTGGAGCGGTGCTAGCACAGATACGCAGTATTTT
CAWSGASTDTQYF
>-|few|TRBJ2-7|14|TRBV20-1
TGCAGTGCTAGCCACAGCGCTAGCTCCTACGAGCAGTACTTC
CSASHSASSYEQYF